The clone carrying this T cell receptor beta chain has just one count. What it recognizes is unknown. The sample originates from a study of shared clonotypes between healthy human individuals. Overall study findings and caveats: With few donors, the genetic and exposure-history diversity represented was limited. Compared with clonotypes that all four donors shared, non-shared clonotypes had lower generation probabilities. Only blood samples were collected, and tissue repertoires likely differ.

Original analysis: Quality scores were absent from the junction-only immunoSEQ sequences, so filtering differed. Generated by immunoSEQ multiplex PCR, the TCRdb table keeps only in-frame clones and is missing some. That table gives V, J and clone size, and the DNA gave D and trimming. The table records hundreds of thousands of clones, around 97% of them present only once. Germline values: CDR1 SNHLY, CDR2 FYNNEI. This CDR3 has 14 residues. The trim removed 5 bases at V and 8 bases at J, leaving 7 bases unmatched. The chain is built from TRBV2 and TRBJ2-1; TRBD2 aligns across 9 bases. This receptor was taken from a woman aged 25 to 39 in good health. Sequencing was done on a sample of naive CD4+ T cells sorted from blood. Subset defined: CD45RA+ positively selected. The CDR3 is CASSPGGRGYEQFF. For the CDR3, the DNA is TGTGCCAGCAGTCCGGGCGGGAGGGGATATGAGCAGTTCTTC.